Each of the 32 T cell receptor beta chains below was sequenced from the same sample in a study of T cells after yellow fever vaccination (dated by TCRdb to the late 2010s). The method behind the library was 5' RACE. Sequencing used an Illumina HiSeq 2500. TCRdb's own reprocessing of the public reads used fastp at Q25 and MiXCR and kept productive beta chains. Each CDR3 protein gets just one entry, which takes the most common genes and DNA from the rows behind it. The sample includes about 510,000 distinct CDR3 sequences, with 20% to 25% observed a single time. The ten biggest clones cover around 17% of the sample. Reading the label with the study, this specimen's treatment or condition is: live attenuated yellow fever vaccine strain. The sample here was PBMCs, taken 20 to 25 days after the first yellow fever vaccination. These receptors originate from a young man who received the YFV17D yellow fever vaccine.

The chain employs TRBV7-2 and TRBJ2-1, with no clear D. Germline V gene data show CDR1 as SGHTA and CDR2 as FQGNSA. The CDR3 totals 13 residues. Trimming removed 5 bases from V and 7 bases from J, with 12 bases in between. The CDR3 protein is CASSPQPGNEQFF. The CDR3 DNA follows: TGTGCCAGCAGCCCACAGCCCGGGAATGAGCAGTTCTTC.

There are a few counts of this clonotype. The rearrangement joins TRBV6-5 to TRBJ2-6, with D uncertain. Trimming removed 2 bases from V and 0 bases from J, with 11 bases in between. Germline V gene sequence: CDR1 MNHEY, CDR2 SVGAGI. This CDR3 comprises 17 residues. The CDR3 bases are TGTGCCAGCAGTTACGGCAGTGTACTCTCTGGGGCCAACGTCCTGACTTTC. Its protein is CASSYGSVLSGANVLTF.

This clonotype has more than one count but fewer than ten. V usage is TRBV7-9 and J usage is TRBJ1-1; no reliable D call. CDR3 length: 13 residues. The V gene lost 5 bases and the J gene lost 5 bases, with 12 bases spanning the gap. Germline assignment: CDR1 SEHNR and CDR2 FQNEAQ (reference sequence). This chain's CDR3 is CASSRPRLTEAFF. The CDR3 DNA reads as TGTGCCAGCAGCAGGCCTCGCCTTACTGAAGCTTTCTTT.

This clonotype has a handful of counts. This rearrangement joins TRBV20-1 to TRBJ1-5; D gene uncertain. Germline loops: CDR1 DFQATT, CDR2 SNEGSKA (reference sequence). CDR3 size: 12 residues. The CDR3 nucleotides read TGCAGCGCGAAGGTCGGGGATCAGCCCCAGCATTTT. Translated, it gives CSAKVGDQPQHF.

This clonotype has at least ten counts. The chain is built from TRBV12-3 or TRBV12-4 and TRBJ2-2, with D perhaps TRBD1 (6 bases). Trimming stripped 5 bases from V and 3 bases from J, with 13 bases between. This CDR3 is 15 amino acids long. The CDR3 protein is CASSRTDLYTGELFF. The CDR3 bases are TGTGCCAGCAGTCGGACAGACCTATACACCGGGGAGCTGTTTTTT.

The chain employs TRBV7-9 and TRBJ2-5, with 13 nucleotides matching TRBD2. The V gene end was trimmed by 6 bases and the J gene end by 1 base; junction bases not matched to a gene: 2. The germline gives CDR1 SEHNR, CDR2 FQNEAQ (reference sequence). CDR3 length: 15 amino acids. CDR3: CASRLAGGSQETQYF. The CDR3 DNA reads TGTGCCAGCAGACTAGCGGGGGGGAGCCAAGAGACCCAGTACTTC.

The table lists this clonotype with a few counts. The chain combines TRBV29-1 with TRBJ2-1, with 9 bases fitting TRBD2. Trimming cost V 0 bases and J 2 bases; bases outside gene matches: 8. Germline-derived CDR1 and CDR2 are SQVTM and ANQGSEA. The CDR3 totals 17 residues. CDR3 amino acids: CSVEDLSSGATYNEQFF. The DNA of the CDR3 is TGCAGCGTTGAAGATCTCTCTAGCGGGGCAACCTACAATGAGCAGTTCTTC.

The gene calls are TRBV5-8 and TRBJ2-1; 8 bases line up with TRBD1. CDR1 and CDR2 from the germline V gene are SGHTS and YDEGEE. The CDR3 is 16 residues long. Germline trimming cut 2 bases from V and 2 bases from J; bases unmatched to any gene: 6. In DNA, the CDR3 is TGTGCCAGCAGCTTCTTCCAGGGGGCTACCTACAATGAGCAGTTCTTC. Residues: CASSFFQGATYNEQFF.

This clonotype was counted ten times or more. This chain links TRBV12-3 or TRBV12-4 with TRBJ2-5; TRBD2 matches 7 bases. The J segment lost 5 bases and the V segment lost 3 bases, leaving 3 bases of the junction unmatched. The CDR3 contains 13 residues. CDR3 in amino acids: CASSFGAGETQYF. The CDR3 coding sequence is TGTGCCAGCAGTTTTGGAGCGGGGGAGACCCAGTACTTC.

This chain links TRBV7-9 with TRBJ2-2, with TRBD1 identical over 7 bases. There are 16 residues in the CDR3. Germline trimming cut 5 bases from V and 1 base from J; bases unmatched to any gene: 7. The germline V gene has CDR1 SEHNR and CDR2 FQNEAQ (reference sequence). The CDR3 reads CASSMHRTGNTGELFF. DNA of the CDR3: TGTGCCAGCAGCATGCACAGGACAGGGAACACCGGGGAGCTGTTTTTT.

This chain uses TRBV6-5 with TRBJ1-6; 8 bases are shared with TRBD1. Germline V gene lookup returns CDR1 MNHEY and CDR2 SVGAGI. The CDR3 is made up of 17 amino acids. The V segment lost 2 bases and the J segment 11 bases; nucleotides outside the gene matches: 14. The CDR3, as DNA: TGTGCCAGCAGTTACCACTCCGGGACAGGTTCGGTTCCACCCCTCCACTTT. It is translated as CASSYHSGTGSVPPLHF.

The V call is TRBV6-2 or TRBV6-3, the J call TRBJ1-1, with D unresolved. V shed 6 bases and J shed 2 bases, with 13 bases lying between them. The germline V gene encodes CDR1 MNHEY and CDR2 SVGEGT. The CDR3 consists of 14 residues. In DNA form, the CDR3 reads TGTGCCAGCAGGTCTGGAGTTACCAACACTGAAGCTTTCTTT. It is translated as CASRSGVTNTEAFF.

In its sample, this clonotype was seen a few times. The CDR3 loop reads CASSLGLNSYNEQFF. CDR3 in DNA: TGTGCCAGCAGCTTGGGGTTGAACTCCTACAATGAGCAGTTCTTC. V and J are TRBV5-8 and TRBJ2-1, with no clear D. This CDR3 comprises 15 residues. Germline lookup yields CDR1 SGHTS and CDR2 YDEGEE. Between the trimmed V and J ends, which lost 0 bases and 0 bases, there was a span of 7 bases.

The rearrangement joins TRBV2 to TRBJ2-1; 7 positions agree with TRBD2. Per the germline V gene, CDR1 is SNHLY and CDR2 is FYNNEI. The CDR3 consists of 15 residues. The ends lost 5 bases at V and 2 bases at J; junction bases unmatched: 6. DNA for the CDR3: TGTGCCAGCAGTACGATGGGGGGGACCTACAATGAGCAGTTCTTC. Protein sequence: CASSTMGGTYNEQFF.

This clonotype was seen a few times. The V call is TRBV5-1, the J call TRBJ1-6, with D possibly matching TRBD1 (5 bases). The germline V gene has CDR1 SGHRS and CDR2 YFSETQ. V was trimmed by 4 bases and J by 8 bases, leaving 16 bases between them. The CDR3 covers 15 residues. CDR3 amino acids: CASSQTVTGDSPLHF. CDR3 coding DNA: TGCGCCAGCAGCCAGACAGTGACTGGGGATTCACCCCTCCACTTT.

This clonotype showed up many times. The chain uses TRBV7-2 and TRBJ2-7; 8 nucleotides align to TRBD1. After removal of 4 bases from V and 3 bases from J, the junction contained 5 bases not matched to a gene. CDR3 size: 14 residues. Germline-derived CDR1 and CDR2 are SGHTA and FQGNSA. CDR3 protein: CASSSQGAVYEQYF. The CDR3 coding sequence is TGTGCCAGCAGCTCGCAGGGGGCGGTCTACGAGCAGTACTTC.

This clonotype was counted a few times. The V call is TRBV4-3, the J call TRBJ2-1; D may be TRBD1 (5 bases). Germline V gene sequence: CDR1 LGHNA, CDR2 YSLEER. V gave up 3 bases and J gave up 7 bases, with 13 bases separating them. The length of the CDR3 is 14 residues. In DNA form, the CDR3 reads TGCGCCAGCAGCCAGGCTTCAGGGATAAATGAGCAGTTCTTC. Protein: CASSQASGINEQFF.

The J gene is TRBJ1-4, the V gene TRBV20-1, with 7 bases matching TRBD1. The CDR3 contains 15 residues. Germline CDR1 reads DFQATT; CDR2 reads SNEGSKA (reference sequence). The V and J ends lost 0 bases and 6 bases, in that order; junction bases with no gene match: 7. Here the CDR3 DNA reads TGCAGTGCTAGAGATAGTAGACAGGGCGATGAAAAACTGTTTTTT. Its protein is CSARDSRQGDEKLFF.

The V call is TRBV4-2, the J call TRBJ2-3, with a weak D call TRBD2 (5 bases). CDR1 LGHNA and CDR2 YNFKEQ come from the germline V gene. CDR3 length: 14 residues. V lost 0 bases and J 8 bases, leaving 12 bases between the germline ends. The CDR3 nucleotides read TGTGCCAGCAGCCAAGAGGCGGCGAGCGGTACGCAGTATTTT. Its protein product is CASSQEAASGTQYF.

The V and J genes are TRBV11-2 and TRBJ1-2, with D perhaps TRBD1 (5 bases). Trimming shortened V by 0 bases and J by 7 bases, and 9 bases separated the two germline ends. Germline CDR1 is SGHAT and CDR2 is FQNNGV. This CDR3 is 13 amino acids long. The CDR3 loop is CASSLDRDRGYTF. The CDR3 bases are TGTGCCAGCAGCTTAGACAGGGATCGTGGCTACACCTTC.

The chain uses TRBV19 and TRBJ2-2, with a weak D call TRBD2 (6 bases). The CDR3 runs 15 residues. In germline, CDR1 is LNHDA, CDR2 SQIVND (reference sequence). V was cut by 3 bases and J by 3 bases, with 11 bases left in between. DNA of the CDR3: TGTGCCAGTAGTATTGGAGGGTCATACACCGGGGAGCTGTTTTTT. Translation gives CASSIGGSYTGELFF.

In its sample, this clonotype was seen a few times. The V gene is TRBV4-2, the J gene TRBJ1-5; weak D call: TRBD1 (6 bases). Deletions cut 0 bases from V and 5 bases from J, with 23 bases between. Germline V gives CDR1 LGHNA, CDR2 YNFKEQ. This CDR3 comprises 19 residues. Written as DNA, the CDR3 is TGTGCCAGCAGCCAAGAGAGTAGGGCCATGGTAGGGACATATCAGCCCCAGCATTTT. This translates into CASSQESRAMVGTYQPQHF.

This clonotype has just a few counts. The chain links TRBV4-3 to TRBJ2-2, with D perhaps TRBD2 (5 bases). The germline V gene has CDR1 LGHNA and CDR2 YSLEER. The CDR3 totals 19 residues. Trimming pared 2 bases from V and 6 bases from J, leaving 25 bases between. Here the CDR3 DNA reads TGCGCCAGCAGCCAATTAACACTGGGTGGGAGCGGTGTTTCCGGGGAGCTGTTTTTT. As protein: CASSQLTLGGSGVSGELFF.

The V call is TRBV4-2, the J call TRBJ2-5, with 9 bases aligning to TRBD2. J gave up 5 bases and V 4 bases, and 8 bases lay outside the gene matches. CDR3 length: 15 amino acids. The germline V gene has CDR1 LGHNA and CDR2 YNFKEQ. The CDR3 is CASSLGGGAEETQYF. DNA of the CDR3: TGTGCCAGCAGCCTCGGCGGGGGGGCGGAGGAGACCCAGTACTTC.

Many counts were recorded for this clonotype. The rearrangement uses TRBV7-2 and TRBJ1-5; no firm D call. The CDR3 runs to 13 residues. V dropped 4 bases and J dropped 7 bases, with 11 bases sitting between them. CDR1 SGHTA and CDR2 FQGNSA come from the germline V gene. The CDR3 here is CASSSVAWQPQHF. The DNA for the CDR3 is TGTGCCAGCAGCTCGGTGGCATGGCAGCCCCAGCATTTT.

This clonotype was picked up a small number of times. This chain connects TRBV5-1 to TRBJ2-3; perhaps TRBD2 as D (5 bases). Deletions cut 5 bases from V and 4 bases from J, with 14 bases between. Per germline, CDR1 SGHRS and CDR2 YFSETQ. The CDR3 has 14 amino acids. CDR3 residues: CASRLGFGADTQYF. The CDR3 nucleotides are TGCGCCAGCAGACTAGGGTTTGGGGCAGATACGCAGTATTTT.

At least ten counts were recorded for this clonotype. V and J are TRBV18 and TRBJ2-2; tentatively, D is TRBD1 or TRBD2 (5 bases each). The CDR3 has 14 amino acids. Germline CDR1 and CDR2: KGHSH and LQKENI. The V end lost 6 bases, the J end lost 4 bases, and 12 bases lay between the germline ends. CDR3 in amino acids: CASSLRGITGELFF. The CDR3 DNA reads TGTGCCAGCTCGTTGAGGGGAATCACCGGGGAGCTGTTTTTT.

V and J are TRBV7-9 and TRBJ1-2, with 10 bases lining up with TRBD1. The CDR3 runs to 16 residues. V shed 0 bases, J shed 5 bases, and the junction held 6 bases outside the gene matches. Germline CDR1 reads SEHNR; CDR2 reads FQNEAQ (reference sequence). For the CDR3, the DNA is TGTGCCAGCAGCTTAGCGCGTCCGGGACAGGGGTATGGCTACACCTTC. Amino acid sequence: CASSLARPGQGYGYTF.

This clonotype was seen a few times. This chain's CDR3 is CASSDYSGVSDFYYSNQPQHF. The CDR3 nucleotides are TGTGCCAGCAGCGACTATTCAGGGGTATCAGACTTTTATTATAGCAATCAGCCCCAGCATTTT. The chain employs TRBV7-2 and TRBJ1-5; D is perhaps TRBD1 (6 bases). Deletions cut 5 bases from V and 0 bases from J, with 29 bases between. The CDR3 runs to 21 residues. Germline-derived CDR1 and CDR2 are SGHTA and FQGNSA.

This rearrangement joins TRBV20-1 to TRBJ2-6; D not certain. Trimming took 8 bases from V and 6 from J, leaving 11 bases between them. The CDR3 runs to 12 residues. CDR1 is DFQATT, CDR2 SNEGSKA, per germline (reference sequence). The CDR3 sequence: CSTLRSANVLTF. In nucleotides, the CDR3 is TGCAGTACCCTCCGATCGGCCAACGTCCTGACTTTC.

The rearrangement uses TRBV6-1 and TRBJ2-7; 8 bases line up with TRBD1. The length of the CDR3 is 14 residues. The germline gives CDR1 MNHNS, CDR2 SASEGT. Germline trimming cut 4 bases from V and 2 bases from J; bases unmatched to any gene: 4. CDR3 DNA sequence: TGTGCCAGCAGTGTGGACAGGGTGGCCTACGAGCAGTACGTC. It codes for CASSVDRVAYEQYV.

This clonotype was counted only a few times. The J gene is TRBJ1-5, the V gene TRBV7-2; possible D gene TRBD1, 6 bases. The V and J ends lost 1 base and 7 bases respectively, with 14 bases between them. The CDR3 consists of 15 residues. Looked up from germline, CDR1 is SGHTA and CDR2 is FQGNSA. CDR3: CASSLEQVGGQPQHF. The CDR3 DNA reads TGTGCCAGCAGCTTAGAACAGGTGGGGGGCCAGCCCCAGCATTTT.